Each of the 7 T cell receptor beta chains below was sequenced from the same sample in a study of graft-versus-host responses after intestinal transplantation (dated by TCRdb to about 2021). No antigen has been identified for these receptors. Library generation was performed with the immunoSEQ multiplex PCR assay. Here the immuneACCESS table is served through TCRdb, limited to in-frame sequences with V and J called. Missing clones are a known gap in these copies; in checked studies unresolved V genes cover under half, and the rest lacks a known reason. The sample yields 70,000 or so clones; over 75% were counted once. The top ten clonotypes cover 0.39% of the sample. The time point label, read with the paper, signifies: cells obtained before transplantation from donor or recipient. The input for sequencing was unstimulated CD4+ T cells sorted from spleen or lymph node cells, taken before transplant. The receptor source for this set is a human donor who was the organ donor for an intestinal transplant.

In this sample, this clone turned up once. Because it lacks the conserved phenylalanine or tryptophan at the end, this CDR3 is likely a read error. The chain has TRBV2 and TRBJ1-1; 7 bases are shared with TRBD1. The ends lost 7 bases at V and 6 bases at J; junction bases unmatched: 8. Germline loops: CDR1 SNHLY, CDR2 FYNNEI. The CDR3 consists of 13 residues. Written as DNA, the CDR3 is TGTGCCAGCATCCCCGCCAGGGGGGCTGAAGCTTTCTCT. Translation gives CASIPARGAEAFS.

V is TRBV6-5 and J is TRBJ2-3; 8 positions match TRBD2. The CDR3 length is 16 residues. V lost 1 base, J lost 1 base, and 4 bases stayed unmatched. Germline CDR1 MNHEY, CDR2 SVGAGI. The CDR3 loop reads CASSYLRGAGTDTQYF. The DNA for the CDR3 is TGTGCCAGCAGTTACTTGCGGGGGGCGGGCACAGATACGCAGTATTTT.

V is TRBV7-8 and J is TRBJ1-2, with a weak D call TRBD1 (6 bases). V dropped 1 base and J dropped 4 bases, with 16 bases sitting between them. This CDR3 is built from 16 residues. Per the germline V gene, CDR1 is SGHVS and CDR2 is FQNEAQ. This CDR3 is CASSLDGQYLSYGYTF. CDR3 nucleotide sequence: TGTGCCAGCAGCTTAGATGGACAGTACCTTTCCTATGGCTACACCTTC.

CDR3 in amino acids: CASSLGRVGRAPVNPDTQYF. The CDR3 coding sequence is TGCGCCAGCAGCTTGGGTAGGGTGGGGAGGGCGCCCGTGAACCCAGATACGCAGTATTTT. The rearrangement links TRBV5-1 to TRBJ2-3, with 7 nucleotides matching TRBD2. Looked up from germline, CDR1 is SGHRS and CDR2 is YFSETQ. J lost 4 bases, V lost 0 bases, and 20 bases had no gene match. This CDR3 spans 20 amino acids.

CDR3 DNA: TGTGCCACCAGCGGGACAGGGGGCAATGAGCAGTTCTTC. Its translation is CATSGTGGNEQFF. V is TRBV15 and J is TRBJ2-1; 11 bases match TRBD1. The CDR3 runs to 13 residues. After removal of 5 bases from V and 6 bases from J, the junction contained 0 bases not matched to a gene. CDR1 and CDR2 (germline): LNHNV, YYDKDF (reference sequence).

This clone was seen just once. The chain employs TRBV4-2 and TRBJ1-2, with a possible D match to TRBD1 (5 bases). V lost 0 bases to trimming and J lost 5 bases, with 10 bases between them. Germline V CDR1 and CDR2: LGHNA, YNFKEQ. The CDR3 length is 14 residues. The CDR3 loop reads CASSQDDGAYGYTF. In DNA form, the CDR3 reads TGTGCCAGCAGCCAAGATGATGGGGCGTATGGCTACACCTTC.

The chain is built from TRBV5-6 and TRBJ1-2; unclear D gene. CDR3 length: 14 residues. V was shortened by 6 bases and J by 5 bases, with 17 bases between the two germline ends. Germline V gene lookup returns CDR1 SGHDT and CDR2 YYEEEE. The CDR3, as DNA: TGTGCCAGCATCCTCTTCGGGGAAATATATGGCTACACCTTC. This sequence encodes CASILFGEIYGYTF.